This TCR beta chain was observed in a study of CXCR3-negative and CXCR3-positive naive CD8 T cells. The libraries of TRB cDNA were prepared using 5' RACE with UMI labels. After re-calling the 5' RACE reads, TCRdb lists one entry per CDR3 protein, DNA absent. The sample has around 26,000 distinct CDR3 sequences. Naive CD8+ T cells displayed a CD45RO-CCR7+CD27+CD95- phenotype. Germline assignment: CDR1 SQVTM and CDR2 ANQGSEA. CDR3 length equals 13 residues. The material sequenced was naive CXCR3- CD8+ T cells from blood. As for subset: CD45RO-CCR7+CD27+CD95- naive CD8+ T cells lacking CXCR3 (TNR3-). The chain links TRBV29-1 to TRBJ2-1; the TRBD1 assignment by TCRdb is unverifiable without DNA. The origin of this receptor is a human donor in good health. Some clones in this sample may be carry-over from other donors' samples. CDR3 protein: CSEVADRDNEQFF.